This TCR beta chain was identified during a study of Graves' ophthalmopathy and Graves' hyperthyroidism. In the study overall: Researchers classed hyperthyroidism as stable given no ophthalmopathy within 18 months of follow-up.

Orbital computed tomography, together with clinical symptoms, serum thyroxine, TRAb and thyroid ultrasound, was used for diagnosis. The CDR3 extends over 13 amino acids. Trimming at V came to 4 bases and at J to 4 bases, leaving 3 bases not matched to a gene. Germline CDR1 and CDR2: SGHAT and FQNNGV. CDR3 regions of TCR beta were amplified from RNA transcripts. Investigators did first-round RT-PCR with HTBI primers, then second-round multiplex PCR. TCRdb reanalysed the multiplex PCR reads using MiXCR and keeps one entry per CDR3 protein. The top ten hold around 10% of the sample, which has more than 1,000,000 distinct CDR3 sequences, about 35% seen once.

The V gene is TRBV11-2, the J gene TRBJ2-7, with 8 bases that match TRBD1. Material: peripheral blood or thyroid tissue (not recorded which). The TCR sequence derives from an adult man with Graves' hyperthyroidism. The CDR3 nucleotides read TGTGCCAGCAGCTGGACAGGGTTATACGAGCAGTACTTC. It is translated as CASSWTGLYEQYF.